This passage covers 31 T cell receptor beta chains from one sample sequenced in a study of cytomegalovirus exposure and HLA in healthy donors. Method: immunoSEQ multiplex PCR; TCRdb's copy keeps in-frame clones and lacks some. The sample lists fewer than 75,000 clones, 94% occurring once. Input material: PBMCs. The receptors stem from a woman aged 18-29 years in good health and CMV-seropositive.

The chain joins TRBV10-1 to TRBJ2-5, with a tentative D call TRBD1 (5 bases). The DNA end is more similar to TRBJ2-7, so the J call may be wrong. This CDR3 spans 10 amino acids. The germline V gene has CDR1 WNHNN and CDR2 SYGVQD (reference sequence). CDR3 in DNA: TGCGCCAGGGGGCTCTACGAGCAGTACTTC. This translates into CARGLYEQYF.

V and J are TRBV6-5 and TRBJ2-1, with D unclear. The CDR3 is 16 residues long. Germline values: CDR1 MNHEY, CDR2 SVGAGI. Trimming stripped 2 bases from V and 2 bases from J, with 13 bases between. The CDR3 DNA follows: TGTGCCAGCAGTTACGGTCAAGGAGCCCCCTACAATGAGCAGTTCTTC. Translated, it gives CASSYGQGAPYNEQFF.

The V gene is TRBV5-4, the J gene TRBJ2-7; D might be TRBD1 (6 bases). The CDR3 has 16 amino acids. Germline V gene sequence: CDR1 SGHNT, CDR2 YYREEE (reference sequence). Trimming stripped 3 bases from V and 2 bases from J, with 18 bases between. The CDR3 DNA reads TGTGCCAGCAGCTCTCCACAGGGCCACCCCCCCTACGAGCAGTACTTC. As protein: CASSSPQGHPPYEQYF.

The chain joins TRBV2 to TRBJ2-2; 7 bases align to TRBD1. There are 16 residues in the CDR3. From germline, CDR1 is SNHLY and CDR2 FYNNEI. V was clipped by 8 bases and J by 4 bases; unmatched bases: 13. CDR3 sequence: CASGPTGARTTGELFF. Here the CDR3 DNA reads TGTGCCAGCGGCCCCACAGGGGCTCGTACCACCGGGGAGCTGTTTTTT.

The chain couples TRBV27 to TRBJ1-2; D is possibly TRBD1 (5 bases). Germline values: CDR1 MNHEY, CDR2 SMNVEV (reference sequence). Trimming pared 6 bases from V and 8 bases from J, leaving 13 bases between. CDR3 length: 12 amino acids. The CDR3 is CASSERGGGYTF. CDR3 DNA: TGTGCCAGCAGCGAAAGGGGCGGCGGCTACACCTTC.

The V and J genes are TRBV15 and TRBJ2-5, with 7 bases lining up with TRBD1. The ends lost 3 bases at V and 5 bases at J; junction bases unmatched: 9. The germline gives CDR1 LNHNV, CDR2 YYDKDF (reference sequence). The CDR3 runs to 15 residues. CDR3: CATSSKVGRGETQYF. The DNA for the CDR3 is TGTGCCACCAGCAGTAAGGTCGGCAGGGGGGAGACCCAGTACTTC.

This clone was seen more than once but under ten times. This chain links TRBV9 with TRBJ2-3; TRBD2 agrees at 8 bases. CDR1 and CDR2 (germline): SGDLS, YYNGEE. V shed 3 bases and J 2 bases; nucleotides not matched to a gene: 8. CDR3 size: 16 residues. As DNA, the CDR3 is TGTGCCAGCAGCGCCCAAGCGGGGGTGACCACAGATACGCAGTATTTT. This gives the protein CASSAQAGVTTDTQYF.

The chain carries TRBV2 and TRBJ2-7, with TRBD2 as a possible D gene (6 bases). Germline CDR1 reads SNHLY; CDR2 reads FYNNEI. This CDR3 region has 11 residues. V was clipped by 6 bases and J by 12 bases, with 15 bases between them. Here the CDR3 DNA reads TGTGCCAGCAGCCGCCGGGGGAGACGGTACTTC. This sequence encodes CASSRRGRRYF. Supplemented by reference TRBV2 and TRBJ2-7, the full variable domain reads EPEVTQTPSHQVTQMGQEVILRCVPISNHLYFYWYRQILGQKVEFLVSFYNNEISEKSEIFDDQFSVERPDGSNFTLKIRSTKLEDSAMYFCASSRRGRRYFGPGTRLTVT.

Worth noting for this clone: One end of the junction does not line up with germline, which may come from a read error. The V call is TRBV27, the J call TRBJ2-7; D not resolved. The CDR3 loop spans 15 amino acids. The V gene's germline CDR1 is MNHEY and CDR2 SMNVEV (reference sequence). The CDR3 DNA reads TGTGCCAGCAGTCCCGGGTGGGTGCGCTCCAACGAGCAGTACTTC. It translates to CASSPGWVRSNEQYF.

The V and J genes are TRBV7-8 and TRBJ2-1, with 9 bases fitting TRBD2. Germline CDR1 reads SGHVS; CDR2 reads FQNEAQ. The CDR3 has 16 residues. Losses at the gene ends were 5 bases for V and 3 bases for J; bases not matched to a gene: 8. CDR3 sequence (DNA): TGTGCCAGCAGCGTAGATAGCGGGGGAGTCTACAATGAGCAGTTCTTC. The encoded protein is CASSVDSGGVYNEQFF.

CDR3 region: CASTGQGMGVNTEAFF. CDR3 DNA sequence: TGCGCCAGCACGGGACAGGGGATGGGGGTGAACACTGAAGCTTTCTTT. J is TRBJ1-1 and V is TRBV5-1, with TRBD1 matching 10 bases. CDR3 length: 16 amino acids. J lost 0 bases, V lost 6 bases, and 8 bases had no gene match. CDR1 and CDR2 (germline): SGHRS, YFSETQ.

The rearrangement uses TRBV7-2 and TRBJ1-2, with TRBD1 as a possible D gene (6 bases). From germline, CDR1 is SGHTA and CDR2 FQGNSA. The CDR3 runs to 15 residues. CDR3 sequence (DNA): TGTGCTAGCTCCCGGGGGGCAGAGACCCCCAGGGGCTACACCTTC. Its protein is CASSRGAETPRGYTF.

The rearrangement links TRBV6-1 to TRBJ1-2; the D gene is possibly TRBD1 (6 bases). The V and J ends lost 2 bases and 7 bases respectively, with 14 bases between them. CDR3 size: 14 residues. Germline values: CDR1 MNHNS, CDR2 SASEGT. This CDR3 is CASSESLRRGGYTF. The CDR3 DNA sequence: TGTGCCAGCAGTGAAAGTCTTCGCAGGGGTGGCTACACCTTC.

This clone was seen once. V gene TRBV5-1 combines with J gene TRBJ2-5, with 8 bases matching TRBD2. Per germline, CDR1 SGHRS and CDR2 YFSETQ. The J segment lost 3 bases and the V segment lost 7 bases, leaving 8 bases of the junction unmatched. The CDR3 contains 14 residues. CDR3 bases: TGCGCCAGCTCCTGGCGGGGGGCGGAAGAGACCCAGTACTTC. This translates into CASSWRGAEETQYF.

V and J are TRBV7-2 and TRBJ2-5; tentative D call: TRBD2 (6 bases). This CDR3 contains 13 residues. CDR1 is SGHTA, CDR2 FQGNSA, per germline. V dropped 5 bases and J dropped 7 bases, with 14 bases sitting between them. Here the CDR3 DNA reads TGTGCCAGCAGCCCCGCCGGGGGTGGGACCCAGTACTTC. Protein product: CASSPAGGGTQYF.

The gene calls are TRBV6-1 and TRBJ2-1, with D possibly matching TRBD2 (5 bases). The CDR3 is 14 amino acids. Trimming removed 1 base from V and 2 bases from J, with 6 bases in between. Per germline, CDR1 MNHNS and CDR2 SASEGT. The CDR3 DNA follows: TGTGCCAGCAGTGAAGTCGGGGCCTACAATGAGCAGTTCTTC. Amino acid sequence: CASSEVGAYNEQFF.

The chain carries TRBV7-8 and TRBJ2-3; D possibly corresponds to TRBD1 (6 bases). Trimming removed 5 bases at V and 2 bases at J, with 14 bases between. The germline gives CDR1 SGHVS, CDR2 FQNEAQ. The CDR3 length is 15 residues. The CDR3 is CASSPGVSYTDTQYF. The CDR3 nucleotides are TGTGCCAGCAGCCCAGGGGTGTCCTACACAGATACGCAGTATTTT.

The V call is TRBV18, the J call TRBJ1-1; tentatively, D is TRBD1 (5 bases). Per germline, CDR1 KGHSH and CDR2 LQKENI. V lost 2 bases and J lost 4, with 14 bases in between. The CDR3 is made up of 15 amino acids. Here the CDR3 DNA reads TGTGCCAGCTCACCAGTCCCAGGGTGGGCCACTGAAGCTTTCTTT. It is translated as CASSPVPGWATEAFF.

The CDR3 region is CASSSIPSGANTEAFF. CDR3 coding DNA: TGTGCCAGCAGCTCCATACCCTCAGGGGCGAACACTGAAGCTTTCTTT. This chain connects TRBV11-2 to TRBJ1-1; D might be TRBD1 (6 bases). V was cut by 4 bases and J by 1 base, with 16 bases left in between. CDR1 and CDR2 (germline): SGHAT, FQNNGV. The CDR3 totals 16 residues.

V is TRBV7-9 and J is TRBJ2-1; no definite D call. The CDR3 sequence is 13 residues long. V lost 1 base and J lost 7, with 8 bases in between. CDR1 and CDR2 from the germline V gene are SEHNR and FQNEAQ (reference sequence). The CDR3, as DNA: TGTGCCAGCAGCTTAGTCAATCTAAATGAGCAGTTCTTC. It specifies CASSLVNLNEQFF.

The rearrangement uses TRBV25-1 and TRBJ1-1; 9 bases match TRBD1. The germline V gene encodes CDR1 MGHDK and CDR2 SYGVNS. The CDR3 is made up of 18 amino acids. V lost 5 bases to trimming and J lost 1 base; unmatched junction nucleotides: 14. CDR3 coding DNA: TGTGCCAGCAGTCCTTCCCCGGGACAGGGTGTTGGGAACACTGAAGCTTTCTTT. Translating it yields CASSPSPGQGVGNTEAFF.

DNA for the CDR3: TGTGCCAGCAGCGTCTCCGGGACAGGGGGTTCACCCCTCCACTTT. It is translated as CASSVSGTGGSPLHF. V is TRBV9 and J is TRBJ1-6; TRBD1 agrees at 11 bases. This CDR3 has 15 residues. Germline V gene lookup returns CDR1 SGDLS and CDR2 YYNGEE. With V trimmed by 2 bases and J by 9 bases, 4 bases remained unmatched. The full variable domain, its missing parts supplied by reference TRBV9 and TRBJ1-6, is DSGVTQTPKHLITATGQRVTLRCSPRSGDLSVYWYQQSLDQGLQFLIQYYNGEERAKGNILERFSAQQFPDLHSELNLSSLELGDSALYFCASSVSGTGGSPLHFGNGTRLTVT.

This sequence joins TRBV5-6 and TRBJ1-3; weak D call: TRBD1 (5 bases). Trimming left V 7 bases short and J 0 bases short, with 8 bases between. This CDR3 region has 13 residues. CDR1 is SGHDT and CDR2 is YYEEEE in the germline V gene. Here the CDR3 reads CASGQASGNTIYF. CDR3 DNA sequence: TGTGCCAGCGGACAAGCCTCTGGAAACACCATATATTTT.

This chain joins TRBV5-1 and TRBJ2-7, with 12 positions matching TRBD1. Germline V gene data show CDR1 as SGHRS and CDR2 as YFSETQ. The V and J ends lost 0 bases and 4 bases, in that order; junction bases with no gene match: 5. This CDR3 is built from 16 residues. The CDR3 bases are TGCGCCAGCAGCTTGGCCGGGGACAGGGGGCTATACGAGCAGTACTTC. Translated: CASSLAGDRGLYEQYF.

Remarks on this clone: A read error may account for a junction end that differs from germline. This sequence joins TRBV27 and TRBJ2-7; TRBD2 might be the D (6 bases). CDR3 size: 14 residues. Looked up from germline, CDR1 is MNHEY and CDR2 is SMNVEV (reference sequence). The chain's CDR3 is CASSLSYGGYVQYF. Here the CDR3 DNA reads TGTGCCAGCAGTTTATCGTACGGGGGATACGTGCAGTACTTC.

The table lists this clone with a count of one. The junction departs from germline at one end; a sequencing error may be responsible. This chain connects TRBV4-1 to TRBJ1-5; no reliable D call. From germline, CDR1 is MGHRA and CDR2 YSYEKL. This CDR3 region has 14 residues. CDR3 in amino acids: CASNQEQGNQPQHF. The CDR3 DNA is TGCGCCAGCAACCAAGAGCAGGGCAATCAGCCCCAGCATTTT.

The rearrangement joins TRBV2 to TRBJ2-7; D is ambiguous. Trimming took off 4 bases at V and 3 bases at J, with 10 bases between the two ends. This CDR3 is built from 13 residues. CDR1 and CDR2 (germline): SNHLY, FYNNEI. The CDR3 sequence is CASSARSSYEQYF. DNA of the CDR3: TGTGCCAGCAGTGCACGGAGCAGCTACGAGCAGTACTTC.

This rearrangement joins TRBV29-1 to TRBJ2-1, with 10 bases that match TRBD1. The CDR3 runs to 15 residues. The germline V gene encodes CDR1 SQVTM and CDR2 ANQGSEA. V lost 5 bases, J lost 0 bases, and 4 bases stayed unmatched. As DNA, the CDR3 is TGCAGCGTTACCCGACAGGGGGCCTCCTACAATGAGCAGTTCTTC. The encoded protein is CSVTRQGASYNEQFF.

Only a few counts were recorded for this clone. The rearrangement joins TRBV9 to TRBJ1-2; 8 bases line up with TRBD1. The CDR3 has 15 residues. With V trimmed by 3 bases and J by 0 bases, 4 bases remained unmatched. Germline V lookup: CDR1 SGDLS, CDR2 YYNGEE. The DNA of the CDR3 is TGTGCCAGCAGCGGGCAGGGGGCGTCTAACTATGGCTACACCTTC. The encoded protein is CASSGQGASNYGYTF. The complete variable domain, with remaining parts taken from reference TRBV9 and TRBJ1-2, reads DSGVTQTPKHLITATGQRVTLRCSPRSGDLSVYWYQQSLDQGLQFLIQYYNGEERAKGNILERFSAQQFPDLHSELNLSSLELGDSALYFCASSGQGASNYGYTFGSGTRLTVV.

The chain combines TRBV5-4 with TRBJ2-4, with D possibly TRBD1 on 5 matching bases. The V and J ends lost 2 bases and 5 bases respectively, with 8 bases between them. This CDR3 spans 13 amino acids. From germline, CDR1 is SGHNT and CDR2 YYREEE (reference sequence). CDR3 amino acids: CASSLRTQNIQYF. CDR3 nucleotide sequence: TGTGCCAGCAGCTTACGGACACAAAACATTCAGTACTTC.

The table lists this clone with a count of one. V and J are TRBV14 and TRBJ2-3; 9 bases are shared with TRBD2. There are 16 residues in the CDR3. The germline gives CDR1 SGHDN, CDR2 FVKESK. V lost 2 bases, J lost 4 bases, and 7 bases stayed unmatched. CDR3 protein: CASSQLERGVSDTQYF. The CDR3 DNA is TGTGCCAGCAGCCAACTCGAGCGGGGGGTTTCAGATACGCAGTATTTT.